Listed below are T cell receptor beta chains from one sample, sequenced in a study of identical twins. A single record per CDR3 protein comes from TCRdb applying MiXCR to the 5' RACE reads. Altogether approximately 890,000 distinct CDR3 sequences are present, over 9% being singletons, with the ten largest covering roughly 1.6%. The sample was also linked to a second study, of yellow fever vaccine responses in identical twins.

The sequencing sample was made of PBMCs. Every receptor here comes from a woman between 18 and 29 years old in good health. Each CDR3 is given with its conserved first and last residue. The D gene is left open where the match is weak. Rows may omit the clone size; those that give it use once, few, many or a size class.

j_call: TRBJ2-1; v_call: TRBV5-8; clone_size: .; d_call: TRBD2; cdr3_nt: TGTGCCAGCAGCCCGACGGGGGGTAGCTCCTACAATGAGCAGTTCTTC; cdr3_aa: CASSPTGGSSYNEQFF
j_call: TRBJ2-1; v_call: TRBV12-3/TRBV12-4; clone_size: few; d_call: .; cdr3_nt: TGTGCCAGCAGTTTAGCTCGGCTAGCGTTGCAGTTCTTC; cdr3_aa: CASSLARLALQFF
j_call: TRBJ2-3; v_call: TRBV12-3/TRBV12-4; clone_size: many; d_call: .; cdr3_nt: TGTGCCAGCAGAGCCGGGACAATTGATACGCAGTATTTT; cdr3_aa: CASRAGTIDTQYF
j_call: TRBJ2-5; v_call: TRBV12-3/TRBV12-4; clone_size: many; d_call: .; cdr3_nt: TGTGCCAGCAGTTTAGCCAGCCAAGAGACCCAGTACTTC; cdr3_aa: CASSLASQETQYF
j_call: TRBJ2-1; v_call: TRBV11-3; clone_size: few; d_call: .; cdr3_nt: TGTGCCAGCAGCGAGTTCCCGTCACTCGGGCGCAATGAGCAGTTCTTC; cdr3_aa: CASSEFPSLGRNEQFF
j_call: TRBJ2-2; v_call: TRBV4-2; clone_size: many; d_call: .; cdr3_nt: TGTGCCAGCAGCCAAGTCTTTCGAGAAAGCACCGGGGAGCTGTTTTTT; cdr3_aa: CASSQVFRESTGELFF
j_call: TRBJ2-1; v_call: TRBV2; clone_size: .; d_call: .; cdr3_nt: TGTGCCAGCAGAGAAACGATAGCGGTAAGCTCCTACAATGAGCAGTTCTTC; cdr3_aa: CASRETIAVSSYNEQFF
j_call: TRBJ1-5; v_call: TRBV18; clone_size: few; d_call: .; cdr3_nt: TGTGCCAGCTCACCACCCGGTTTGAGGGTTAGCAATCAGCCCCAGCATTTT; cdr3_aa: CASSPPGLRVSNQPQHF
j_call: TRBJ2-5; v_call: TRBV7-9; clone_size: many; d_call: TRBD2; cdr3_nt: TGTGCCAGCAGCTTACTTACTAGCGGGGAGACCCAGTACTTC; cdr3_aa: CASSLLTSGETQYF
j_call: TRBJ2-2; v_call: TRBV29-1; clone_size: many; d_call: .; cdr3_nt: TGCAGCGTTGAATGGGGAACCGGGGAGCTGTTTTTT; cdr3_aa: CSVEWGTGELFF
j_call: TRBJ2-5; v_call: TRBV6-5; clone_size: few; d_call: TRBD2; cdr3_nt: TGTGCCAGCAGTTCCCCGGGGGGACTGGGTACCCAGTACTTC; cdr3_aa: CASSSPGGLGTQYF
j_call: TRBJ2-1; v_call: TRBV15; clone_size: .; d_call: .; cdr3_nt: TGTGCCACCAGCAGAGGGTTTATGGAGGGTTACAATGAGCAGTTCTTC; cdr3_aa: CATSRGFMEGYNEQFF
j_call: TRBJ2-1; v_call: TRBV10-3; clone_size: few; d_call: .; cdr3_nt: TGTGCCACCCAGGGGAGCAGTATCCATGAGCAGTTCTTC; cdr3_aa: CATQGSSIHEQFF
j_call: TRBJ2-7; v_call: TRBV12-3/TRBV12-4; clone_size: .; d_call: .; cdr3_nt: TGTGCCAGCAGCCGAAAAGCGGGTGGGATCTCCTACGAGCAGTACTTC; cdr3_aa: CASSRKAGGISYEQYF
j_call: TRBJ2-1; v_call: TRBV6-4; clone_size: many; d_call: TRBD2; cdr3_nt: TGTGCCAGCAGTCGGGATCCGGGGGGGTACAATGAGCAGTTCTTC; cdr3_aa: CASSRDPGGYNEQFF
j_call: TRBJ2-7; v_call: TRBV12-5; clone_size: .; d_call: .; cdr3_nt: TGTGCTAGTGGTTTGTTTTCCTACGAGCAGTACTTC; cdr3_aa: CASGLFSYEQYF
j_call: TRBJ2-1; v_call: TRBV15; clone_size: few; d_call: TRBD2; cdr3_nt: TGTGCCACCAGCAGACGACTAGCGGGACAGTCCTACAATGAGCAGTTCTTC; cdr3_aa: CATSRRLAGQSYNEQFF
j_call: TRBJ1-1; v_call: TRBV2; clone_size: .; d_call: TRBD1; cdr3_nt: TGTGCCAGCAGCCACACAGGGGACAACACTGAAGCTTTCTTT; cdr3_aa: CASSHTGDNTEAFF
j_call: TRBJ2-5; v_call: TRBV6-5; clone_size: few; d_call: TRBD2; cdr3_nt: TGTGCCAGCAGTTACGTCTCGTGGGCTAGCGGGGAACGAGAGACCCAGTACTTC; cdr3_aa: CASSYVSWASGERETQYF
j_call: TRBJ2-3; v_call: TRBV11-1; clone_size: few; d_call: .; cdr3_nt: TGTGCCAGCAGCTTAGTCATTTCGCTAATCGAACACACAGATACGCAGTATTTT; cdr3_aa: CASSLVISLIEHTDTQYF
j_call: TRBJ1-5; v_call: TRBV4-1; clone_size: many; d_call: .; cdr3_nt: TGCGCCAGCAGCGGGGGCGCGAACAATCAGCCCCAGCATTTT; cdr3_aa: CASSGGANNQPQHF
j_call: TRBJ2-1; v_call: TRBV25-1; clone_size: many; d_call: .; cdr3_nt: TGTGCCAGCAGTGAATCCCACAGGGTCGATGAGCAGTTCTTC; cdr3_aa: CASSESHRVDEQFF
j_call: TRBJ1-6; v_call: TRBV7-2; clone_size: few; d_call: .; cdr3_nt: TGTGCCAGCGGAGCGAGCTCCTATAATTCACCCCTCCACTTT; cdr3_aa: CASGASSYNSPLHF